This entry is about one T cell receptor beta chain. No cognate antigen has been identified for it. No per-base quality is available; no much larger clone lies one base away. The donors were healthy, HIV-negative adults with no recently reported acute infections or vaccinations. All donors were Caucasian adults living in Nashville, Tennessee, USA. CD4+ T cells were enriched by magnetic negative selection; naive cells were then positively selected on CD45RA, and the negative fraction formed the memory subset. Blood was collected by leukapheresis, and PBMCs were isolated by Ficoll-Histopaque density gradient centrifugation and then cryopreserved in liquid nitrogen vapor phase. Analytical flow cytometry was used to check the purity and quantity of each magnetically sorted T cell population. From each sorted fraction, genomic DNA was isolated and quantified by UV absorbance on a Nanodrop 2000c. The data are from a study of shared clonotypes between healthy human individuals (dated by TCRdb to the early 2020s). Describing the broader study: The cohort comprised a couple of women and a few men aged 18 to 49 years. For each donor, CD4 naive and CD4 memory were each run on three plates, CD8 naive on two plates, and CD8 memory on one plate. To increase sequencing depth and limit assay-specific biases, TCR repertoire library preparation and sequencing were carried out by different laboratories using diverse techniques. To estimate repertoire size and how much clonotype sharing occurs between individuals, the study deeply sequenced the blood TCR repertoires of 5 or 6 healthy adults. Leukapheresis yielded between about 0.9 and 9.5 billion PBMCs per donor. Paper-wide results and their limitations: Across four donors, around 5% of naive CD4, roughly 3.3% of naive CD8, 2% to 2.5% of memory CD4, and under 0.45% of memory CD8 clonotypes were shared. Only blood was sampled, and tissue TCR repertoires likely differ from those in blood. Pairwise subsampling led to the expectation that sequencing depth would affect the degree of clonotype sharing among donors. Rarefaction of sorted-subset datasets indicated incomplete sequencing despite the large sequencing depth. Estimated clonotype richness was generally larger for naive than for memory subsets. Compared with non-shared clonotypes, the clonotypes found in all four sorted-subset donors had higher generation probabilities. Because the study included only a small number of donors, the genetic and exposure-history diversity represented was limited.

From a lookup of the germline V gene, CDR1 and CDR2 are SNHLY and FYNNEI. V drops 3 bases and J drops 0 bases, leaving 9 bases in between. The CDR3 goes from the cysteine to the phenylalanine over 15 residues. Only the CDR3 portion is preserved as DNA: 45 bases, with reading frame beginning at the first base. Using the deep immunoSEQ assay, multiplex PCR amplified TCR CDR3 regions from genomic DNA. For each cell subset, the extracted genomic DNA was distributed evenly across all wells of several immunoSEQ 96-well plates, and each plate served as one replicate. Each replicate PCR for sorted subsets received about 210 ng genomic DNA, equal to roughly 29,000 T cell genomes. The purified libraries were quantified using a Qubit 3.0 fluorometer, sized with a Bioanalyzer 2100, and then quantified again using the KAPA Library Quantification kit. Each immunoSEQ 96-well plate was sequenced on its own single-read 150-cycle Illumina NextSeq 550 flow cell. Per the original workflow: Because the immunoSEQ output included only junctional sequences and no quality scores, the filtering could not be the same as the filtering used for full-length reads. To assign V/J genes and CDR3, sequences were annotated against IMGT germline references using PyIR, a Python wrapper for IgBLAST v1.9. Reads were removed for weak V/J assignments (E-value above 1e-6), missing CDR3, stop codons, out-of-frame junctions, or ambiguous translated residues. V3J clonotypes were defined by identical inferred V gene, J gene, and CDR3 amino acid sequence. Percentage overlap between repertoires was computed as shared unique clonotypes divided by the size of the smaller repertoire. Richness of each repertoire was evaluated using RTK rarefaction, the Chao1 estimator, and Recon v2.1 estimates of unobserved clonotypes. OLGA was used to compute generation probabilities for all TCRbeta clonotypes that the gDNA method yielded from a handful of donors. In its TCRdb copy, this immuneACCESS table keeps in-frame sequences only and misses some clones. Where compared with another copy, unresolved V genes explain less than half of these, and the others have no known cause. D and trimming come from the DNA, and the V and J calls and clone size come from that table. Counted in this sample were about 1 million clones; about 77% of them appeared once. Over 1.3% of the sample goes to the ten largest clones.

Material: memory CD4+ T cells sorted from blood. In light of the paper, this sample's cell subset or site label describes: CD45RA-negative fraction. The receptor comes from a man younger than 35 in good health. In this chain, TRBV2 is recombined with TRBJ1-5; no D gene call is confident. The CDR3 has the sequence CASSDESGSNQPQHF. The base sequence is TGTGCCAGCAGTGATGAATCGGGTAGCAATCAGCCCCAGCATTTT.